The rows below give T cell receptor beta chains drawn from one sample of a study of early T cells in non-severe SARS-CoV-2 infection. TCRdb passed the 5' RACE reads through MiXCR, listing each CDR3 protein once. The repertoire holds 70,000 to 90,000 distinct CDR3 sequences, with under 11% as singletons. The sample was whole blood, taken at baseline. The receptors stem from an adult who was a healthcare worker with PCR-confirmed SARS-CoV-2 infection or an uninfected control (not recorded which). The conserved cysteine and the conserved F or W are not part of the CDR3 here. A D gene is named only where the DNA matches it firmly.

V: TRBV20-1
D: -
J: TRBJ2-3
CDR3: SAPPRGSTDTQY

V: TRBV19
D: -
J: TRBJ1-5
CDR3: ASSPSWTVGNQPQH

V: TRBV18
D: -
J: TRBJ2-1
CDR3: ASSPPPEQGRYNEQF

V: TRBV5-1
D: TRBD1
J: TRBJ2-5
CDR3: ASSRSGTGETQY

V: TRBV4-1
D: TRBD2
J: TRBJ2-1
CDR3: ASNGGRGYNEQF

V: TRBV20-1
D: -
J: TRBJ2-7
CDR3: SAMIGLGEQY

V: TRBV30
D: TRBD2
J: TRBJ2-1
CDR3: AWKTSGPWGQF

V: TRBV7-2
D: -
J: TRBJ1-1
CDR3: ASSLAGRTALHGAF

V: TRBV6-2/TRBV6-3
D: -
J: TRBJ2-1
CDR3: ASTSLNEQF

V: TRBV10-3
D: -
J: TRBJ2-7
CDR3: AISEPTSDEQY

V: TRBV6-1
D: -
J: TRBJ1-1
CDR3: ASTQITEAF

V: TRBV25-1
D: TRBD1
J: TRBJ2-7
CDR3: AGGQGYEQY

V: TRBV7-2
D: -
J: TRBJ1-5
CDR3: ASSPDSGKNQPQH

V: TRBV10-3
D: -
J: TRBJ1-4
CDR3: AISGGTNEKLF

V: TRBV12-3/TRBV12-4
D: -
J: TRBJ1-1
CDR3: ASSLPVRTEAF

V: TRBV11-2
D: TRBD2
J: TRBJ2-3
CDR3: ASSRLAGPTDTQY

V: TRBV11-2
D: -
J: TRBJ2-3
CDR3: ASSLDKLAGDTQY

V: TRBV10-3
D: TRBD2
J: TRBJ2-5
CDR3: AISGERETTGGQETQY

V: TRBV3-1
D: -
J: TRBJ2-1
CDR3: ASSRTADLDGGI

V: TRBV28
D: TRBD2
J: TRBJ2-3
CDR3: ASSQRGGADTQY

V: TRBV11-2
D: TRBD2
J: TRBJ2-3
CDR3: ASSLEGLAATDTQY

V: TRBV20-1
D: -
J: TRBJ2-7
CDR3: SAPKRGGGVDEQY

V: TRBV27
D: -
J: TRBJ2-7
CDR3: ASRPAGQQHVGYEQY

V: TRBV5-4
D: TRBD2
J: TRBJ2-7
CDR3: ASSSTSDPRYEQY

V: TRBV12-3/TRBV12-4
D: TRBD1
J: TRBJ1-5
CDR3: ASSLGQGIQPQH

V: TRBV15
D: -
J: TRBJ1-3
CDR3: ATSREGTLGNTIY

V: TRBV11-3
D: -
J: TRBJ2-2
CDR3: ASGLASHANTGELF

V: TRBV5-4
D: TRBD2
J: TRBJ2-3
CDR3: ASSWRSGSSDTQY

V: TRBV3-1
D: -
J: TRBJ2-7
CDR3: ASSQWGNLDEQY

V: TRBV18
D: TRBD2
J: TRBJ2-2
CDR3: ACSPRTSGSAGELF

V: TRBV3-1
D: -
J: TRBJ2-5
CDR3: ASSLRDVQETQY

V: TRBV14
D: -
J: TRBJ1-2
CDR3: ASSYRDVPYGYT

V: TRBV19
D: -
J: TRBJ2-7
CDR3: ASSANPVGAYEQY

V: TRBV5-6
D: TRBD1
J: TRBJ2-2
CDR3: ASRRTGGSGELF

V: TRBV7-6
D: -
J: TRBJ2-1
CDR3: ASSLGQPGNEQF

V: TRBV18
D: TRBD1
J: TRBJ2-7
CDR3: ASSPETGSYEQY

V: TRBV18
D: -
J: TRBJ1-4
CDR3: ASSRRTGDPEKLF

V: TRBV4-2
D: -
J: TRBJ1-3
CDR3: ASSLYTGRENTIY

V: TRBV18
D: TRBD2
J: TRBJ2-2
CDR3: ASALAERATGELF

V: TRBV10-3
D: -
J: TRBJ2-5
CDR3: AISETAEETQY

V: TRBV27
D: -
J: TRBJ2-3
CDR3: ASSFRETDTQY

V: TRBV14
D: -
J: TRBJ2-3
CDR3: ASSQQLAATDTQY

V: TRBV29-1
D: -
J: TRBJ1-1
CDR3: SAVPRGATEAF

V: TRBV20-1
D: -
J: TRBJ2-2
CDR3: AYRPQLRELF

V: TRBV27
D: TRBD1
J: TRBJ2-7
CDR3: ASSSRQGAGHEQY

V: TRBV27
D: -
J: TRBJ1-1
CDR3: ASSLSRGNTEAF

V: TRBV27
D: -
J: TRBJ2-1
CDR3: ASSLEWLANEQF

V: TRBV7-2
D: TRBD1
J: TRBJ1-3
CDR3: ASSSGTASGNTIY

V: TRBV5-1
D: TRBD1
J: TRBJ1-2
CDR3: ASSGTGGSSGYT

V: TRBV6-5
D: TRBD1
J: TRBJ1-4
CDR3: ASSYGTGDDYEKLF

V: TRBV28
D: TRBD1
J: TRBJ1-4
CDR3: ASSLRPGQGIPGGLGRGDEKLF

V: TRBV10-3
D: -
J: TRBJ1-4
CDR3: AISESGRQAEKLF

V: TRBV27
D: TRBD1
J: TRBJ2-7
CDR3: ASSYSGTASYEQY

V: TRBV3-1
D: TRBD2
J: TRBJ2-3
CDR3: ASSPRTSKDTQY